Presented here are 28 T cell receptor beta chains from one specimen sequenced in a study of T cells in Graves' hyperthyroidism and ophthalmopathy. The CDR3 regions of TCR beta were amplified from RNA transcripts. HTBI primers drove first-round RT-PCR of the TCR CDR3. In TCRdb, the multiplex PCR reads were re-called with MiXCR into one record per CDR3 protein. The sample lists 200,000 to 250,000 distinct CDR3 sequences, 24% occurring once. The source material was blood. The receptor source for this set is a woman in her thirties or forties with Graves' ophthalmopathy.

This clonotype was detected many times. V is TRBV20-1 and J is TRBJ2-7, with a tentative D call TRBD2 (6 bases). V was trimmed by 0 bases and J by 4 bases, leaving 13 bases between them. The V gene's germline CDR1 is DFQATT and CDR2 SNEGSKA (reference sequence). The CDR3 contains 14 residues. CDR3 DNA sequence: TGCAGTGCTAGAGAGAGGGACTTCGGATACGAGCAGTACTTC. Translation gives CSARERDFGYEQYF.

This clonotype was found a few times. The chain links TRBV10-1 to TRBJ2-5; 8 nucleotides agree with TRBD2. Germline-derived CDR1 and CDR2 are WNHNN and SYGVQD (reference sequence). Trimming at V came to 2 bases and at J to 3 bases, leaving 2 bases not matched to a gene. The CDR3 is 14 amino acids. CDR3 amino acids: CASSERGLEETQYF. The DNA for the CDR3 is TGCGCCAGCAGTGAGAGGGGACTAGAAGAGACCCAGTACTTC.

Many counts were recorded for this clonotype. The chain combines TRBV4-1 with TRBJ2-7; D not resolved. CDR3 length: 15 amino acids. V was pared by 1 base and J by 3 bases, with 13 bases between. Germline-derived CDR1 and CDR2 are MGHRA and YSYEKL. This chain's CDR3 is CASSQVPSEDYEQYF. The CDR3 nucleotides are TGCGCCAGCAGCCAAGTGCCCAGCGAGGACTACGAGCAGTACTTC.

J is TRBJ2-6 and V is TRBV7-3; 8 bases fit TRBD1. V lost 5 bases to trimming and J lost 0 bases; unmatched junction nucleotides: 0. The length of the CDR3 is 15 residues. CDR1 and CDR2 (germline): SGHTA, FQGTGA. The CDR3 DNA is TGTGCCAGCAGCGGACAGGGCTCTGGGGCCAACGTCCTGACTTTC. Translated, it gives CASSGQGSGANVLTF.

This clonotype was recorded many times. The rearrangement uses TRBV12-3 or TRBV12-4 and TRBJ1-1; TRBD1 might be the D (6 bases). With 7 bases removed from V and 4 bases from J, the gap between germline ends came to 10 bases. This CDR3 contains 12 residues. The DNA for the CDR3 is TGTGCCAGCAAAAGGGGGGGCACTGAAGCTTTCTTT. It yields the protein CASKRGGTEAFF.

This clonotype was seen ten or more times. The V gene is TRBV20-1, the J gene TRBJ2-7, with 10 bases lining up with TRBD1. The CDR3 covers 15 residues. Germline trimming cut 1 base from V and 3 bases from J; bases unmatched to any gene: 6. Germline V lookup: CDR1 DFQATT, CDR2 SNEGSKA (reference sequence). The CDR3 region is CSARADRGQGYEQYF. CDR3 nucleotide sequence: TGCAGTGCTAGAGCAGACAGGGGGCAAGGCTACGAGCAGTACTTC.

This chain links TRBV12-3 or TRBV12-4 with TRBJ1-3; weak D call: TRBD1 (5 bases). The CDR3 is 15 amino acids. With 3 bases removed from V and 4 bases from J, the gap between germline ends came to 13 bases. The CDR3 DNA reads TGTGCCAGCAGTTTCCAGGGAATATTGGGAAACACCATATATTTT. It is translated as CASSFQGILGNTIYF.

This clonotype was found a few times. The chain uses TRBV4-1 and TRBJ2-2, with D tentatively TRBD1 or TRBD2 (5 bases each). The CDR3 contains 17 residues. V was shortened by 0 bases and J by 7 bases, with 18 bases between the two germline ends. The germline V gene has CDR1 MGHRA and CDR2 YSYEKL. CDR3 coding DNA: TGCGCCAGCAGCCAAGATAGGGGACGGGATGAGCGCGGGGAGCTGTTTTTT. It codes for CASSQDRGRDERGELFF.

Ten or more counts support this clonotype. The chain uses TRBV12-3 or TRBV12-4 and TRBJ1-2; D call uncertain. V was pared by 6 bases and J by 5 bases, with 13 bases between. The CDR3 is 13 amino acids. Here the CDR3 reads CASSPGSRYGYTF. In DNA, the CDR3 is TGTGCCAGCAGCCCAGGCAGCAGATATGGCTACACCTTC.

Comment on this clonotype: One end of the junction varies from germline; a read error may be responsible. The chain carries TRBV6-1 and TRBJ1-5; D is perhaps TRBD1 (6 bases). This CDR3 has 14 amino acids. Germline V gene data show CDR1 as MNHNS and CDR2 as SASEGT. CDR3 in amino acids: CASSTEQGNQPQPF. CDR3 nucleotides: TGTGCCAGCAGTACGGAACAGGGCAATCAGCCCCAGCCTTTT.

This clonotype was detected many times. The chain joins TRBV18 to TRBJ2-7, with D perhaps matching TRBD1 (6 bases). V was shortened by 5 bases and J by 9 bases, with 23 bases between the two germline ends. The CDR3 spans 15 residues. Looked up from germline, CDR1 is KGHSH and CDR2 is LQKENI. CDR3 region: CASSEFGDTYQGQYF. CDR3 DNA: TGTGCCAGCTCAGAGTTTGGGGACACTTACCAGGGGCAGTACTTC.

This clonotype was seen many times. V usage is TRBV5-1 and J usage is TRBJ2-7, with 7 nucleotides matching TRBD2. Trimming removed 0 bases from V and 3 bases from J; junction bases left unmatched: 6. Germline CDR1 is SGHRS and CDR2 is YFSETQ. The CDR3 totals 15 residues. Here the CDR3 DNA reads TGCGCCAGCAGCTTGGCTCTAGCGGCAGTCTACGAGCAGTACTTC. It yields the protein CASSLALAAVYEQYF.

The chain joins TRBV19 to TRBJ2-7; a possible D gene is TRBD2 (5 bases). Germline V gene sequence: CDR1 LNHDA, CDR2 SQIVND (reference sequence). V lost 2 bases and J lost 0, with 11 bases in between. The CDR3 sequence is 15 residues long. The CDR3 here is CASSILMGSSYEQYF. CDR3 DNA sequence: TGTGCCAGTAGTATACTCATGGGGAGCTCCTACGAGCAGTACTTC.

This clonotype was recorded many times. V usage is TRBV27 and J usage is TRBJ2-5, with D unresolved. Trimming removed 0 bases at V and 2 bases at J, with 4 bases between. This CDR3 contains 13 residues. The germline V gene encodes CDR1 MNHEY and CDR2 SMNVEV (reference sequence). This CDR3 reads CASSLSLQETQYF. The CDR3, as DNA: TGTGCCAGCAGTTTATCGCTACAAGAGACCCAGTACTTC.

This clonotype occurred many times. The CDR3 is CASSDDRLDTGELFF. The CDR3 region has the DNA TGTGCCAGCAGTGACGACCGACTAGATACCGGGGAGCTGTTTTTT. This rearrangement joins TRBV2 to TRBJ2-2, with a tentative D call TRBD2 (6 bases). Trimming took 3 bases from V and 5 from J, leaving 13 bases between them. The CDR3 consists of 15 residues. Germline V gene data show CDR1 as SNHLY and CDR2 as FYNNEI.

The genes are TRBV27 and TRBJ2-7; D may be TRBD2 (5 bases). The CDR3 extends over 15 amino acids. V was cut by 5 bases and J by 4 bases, with 18 bases left in between. Germline V lookup: CDR1 MNHEY, CDR2 SMNVEV (reference sequence). Here the CDR3 reads CASSHGITGGYEQYF. Written as DNA, the CDR3 is TGTGCCAGCAGTCACGGGATCACCGGTGGGTACGAGCAGTACTTC.

This chain links TRBV20-1 with TRBJ2-7; 13 bases line up with TRBD2. Germline CDR1 and CDR2: DFQATT and SNEGSKA (reference sequence). This CDR3 has 16 residues. With 5 bases clipped from V and 5 bases from J, the junction kept 12 bases outside the gene matches. The CDR3 region has the DNA TGCAGTGCTGACCTACCGGGACTAGCGGGACTCCACGAGCAGTACTTC. This codes for CSADLPGLAGLHEQYF.

This clonotype was counted many times. V is TRBV15 and J is TRBJ1-1, with D unresolved. CDR1 and CDR2 from the germline V gene are LNHNV and YYDKDF (reference sequence). Trimming pared 9 bases from V and 1 base from J, leaving 6 bases between. This CDR3 comprises 11 residues. CDR3 region: CATGTNTEAFF. The CDR3 coding sequence is TGTGCCACGGGAACGAACACTGAAGCTTTCTTT.

This clonotype was counted ten times or more. The gene calls are TRBV29-1 and TRBJ1-1; D is unresolved. In germline, CDR1 is SQVTM, CDR2 ANQGSEA. V was cut by 5 bases and J by 0 bases, with 4 bases left in between. This CDR3 has 11 residues. The CDR3 loop reads CSVRMNTEAFF. CDR3 nucleotides: TGCAGCGTTCGGATGAACACTGAAGCTTTCTTT.

This clonotype was seen at least ten times. V gene TRBV7-2 combines with J gene TRBJ2-5; TRBD2 matches 7 bases. In germline, CDR1 is SGHTA, CDR2 FQGNSA. The V segment lost 5 bases and the J segment 5 bases; nucleotides outside the gene matches: 8. The CDR3 extends over 14 amino acids. The CDR3 loop is CASSRNLAVETQYF. As DNA, the CDR3 is TGTGCCAGCAGCCGGAACCTAGCGGTGGAGACCCAGTACTTC.

This clonotype was seen ten or more times. This chain joins TRBV6-5 and TRBJ2-7; 11 bases fit TRBD1. This CDR3 contains 14 residues. J gave up 6 bases and V 8 bases, and 9 bases lay outside the gene matches. Germline-derived CDR1 and CDR2 are MNHEY and SVGAGI. Here the CDR3 DNA reads TGTGCCAGCCCTGGACAGGGGGCGCCTTCCGAGCAGTACTTC. It is translated as CASPGQGAPSEQYF.

This clonotype was seen at least ten times. The genes are TRBV28 and TRBJ1-5; D is possibly TRBD1 (6 bases). The CDR3 contains 16 residues. The V gene's germline CDR1 is MDHEN and CDR2 SYDVKM. With 4 bases removed from V and 5 bases from J, the gap between germline ends came to 18 bases. Here the CDR3 reads CASSSLGQFLDQPQHF. The CDR3 nucleotides read TGTGCCAGCAGTTCCCTAGGACAGTTTCTCGATCAGCCCCAGCATTTT.

The sample holds many counts of this clonotype. This chain links TRBV29-1 with TRBJ2-7, with 7 positions matching TRBD2. This CDR3 has 13 residues. The J segment lost 5 bases and the V segment lost 4 bases, leaving 8 bases of the junction unmatched. CDR1 and CDR2 from the germline V gene are SQVTM and ANQGSEA. The DNA of the CDR3 is TGCAGCGTTGTCGCGGGAGTCGGCGACGAGCAGTACTTC. Residues: CSVVAGVGDEQYF.

This clonotype has only a few counts. The chain has TRBV12-3 or TRBV12-4 and TRBJ2-2; 9 bases line up with TRBD2. The CDR3 covers 14 residues. The V and J ends lost 9 bases and 6 bases, in that order; junction bases with no gene match: 8. CDR3 residues: CASTAGGWPGELFF. The CDR3, as DNA: TGTGCCAGTACGGCGGGAGGGTGGCCCGGGGAGCTGTTTTTT.

The table lists this clonotype with many counts. The chain is built from TRBV7-8 and TRBJ2-6, with D maybe TRBD2 (7 bases). Germline V gene sequence: CDR1 SGHVS, CDR2 FQNEAQ. The CDR3 contains 19 residues. Trimming removed 1 base from V and 0 bases from J, with 16 bases in between. CDR3 residues: CASSLGGGRALSGANVLTF. CDR3 in DNA: TGTGCCAGCAGCTTAGGGGGGGGGCGCGCTCTCTCTGGGGCCAACGTCCTGACTTTC.

This clonotype was recorded many times. The genes are TRBV29-1 and TRBJ2-7, with 7 bases identical to TRBD1. Germline V gene data show CDR1 as SQVTM and CDR2 as ANQGSEA. The length of the CDR3 is 13 residues. After removal of 4 bases from V and 2 bases from J, the junction contained 5 bases not matched to a gene. DNA of the CDR3: TGCAGCGTTGGGGGACAGAGACCCTACGAGCAGTACTTC. Translation gives CSVGGQRPYEQYF.

This clonotype was found many times. The genes are TRBV24-1 and TRBJ2-1; 8 bases map to TRBD2. This CDR3 contains 14 residues. Germline V gene data show CDR1 as KGHDR and CDR2 as SFDVKD. V gave up 6 bases and J gave up 8 bases; unmatched junction bases: 8. The CDR3 loop reads CATSKSGRWDEQFF. Here the CDR3 DNA reads TGTGCCACCAGTAAAAGCGGGAGATGGGATGAGCAGTTCTTC.

This clonotype was counted at least ten times. The V and J genes are TRBV20-1 and TRBJ1-1; TRBD1 matches 9 bases. The junction had 5 bases not matched to a gene; V was cut back by 4 bases and J by 5 bases. The CDR3 extends over 13 amino acids. Germline CDR1 reads DFQATT; CDR2 reads SNEGSKA (reference sequence). The CDR3 protein is CSAKGQGDTEAFF. Written as DNA, the CDR3 is TGCAGTGCTAAGGGACAGGGAGATACTGAAGCTTTCTTT.